A single sample is the source of the 23 T cell receptor beta chains below, sequenced in a study of OX40 agonist ivuxolimab in advanced cancers. The library was generated by the immunoSEQ multiplex PCR assay. The source is immuneACCESS, and TCRdb retained only in-frame sequences with V and J called. Part of the clones is not carried over; for the studies checked, unresolved V genes explain less than half of this, and the remainder is unexplained. Counted in this sample were roughly 67,000 clones; around nine tenths of them appeared once. The ten top clones hold 0.75% to 0.85% of the sample. The sample consisted of CD4+ or CD8+ T cells sorted from blood, taken in a trial of the OX40 agonist ivuxolimab. Source of these receptors: an adult with an advanced solid tumor such as melanoma, head and neck, liver or kidney cancer.

The CDR3 DNA is TGTGCCAGCATGGGGGAGACTAGCGGGGGCCCCAGAGAGACCCAGTACTTC. Amino acid sequence: CASMGETSGGPRETQYF. The V gene is TRBV28, the J gene TRBJ2-5; TRBD2 aligns across 12 bases. The CDR3 sequence is 17 residues long. With V trimmed by 7 bases and J by 4 bases, 13 bases remained unmatched. Per germline, CDR1 MDHEN and CDR2 SYDVKM.

This clone was found a few times. The chain is built from TRBV30 and TRBJ1-5, with D perhaps TRBD1 (6 bases). Germline CDR1 reads GTSNPN; CDR2 reads SVGIG (reference sequence). Trimming stripped 6 bases from V and 2 bases from J, with 11 bases between. CDR3 length equals 13 residues. The CDR3 sequence is CACQGIGNQPQHF. CDR3 sequence (DNA): TGTGCCTGCCAGGGGATCGGCAATCAGCCCCAGCATTTT. Supplemented by reference TRBV30 and TRBJ1-5, the full variable domain reads SQTIHQWPATLVQPVGSPLSLECTVEGTSNPNLYWYRQAAGRGLQLLFYSVGIGQISSEVPQNLSASRPQDRQFILSSKKLLLSDSGFYLCACQGIGNQPQHFGDGTRLSIL.

This clone appeared once. This chain links TRBV5-1 with TRBJ2-5, with D perhaps matching TRBD1 (5 bases). The CDR3 extends over 16 amino acids. V dropped 0 bases and J dropped 1 base, with 13 bases sitting between them. CDR1 and CDR2 from the germline V gene are SGHRS and YFSETQ. The CDR3 region is CASSLVAVQGQETQYF. The CDR3 DNA reads as TGCGCCAGCAGCTTGGTTGCGGTTCAGGGCCAAGAGACCCAGTACTTC. Full variable domain (missing parts from reference TRBV5-1 and TRBJ2-5): KAGVTQTPRYLIKTRGQQVTLSCSPISGHRSVSWYQQTPGQGLQFLFEYFSETQRNKGNFPGRFSGRQFSNSRSEMNVSTLELGDSALYLCASSLVAVQGQETQYFGPGTRLLVL.

V gene TRBV11-2 combines with J gene TRBJ1-1, with 7 positions matching TRBD1. The germline CDR1 and CDR2 sequences are SGHAT and FQNNGV. V trimming: 5 bases; J trimming: 4 bases; junction bases outside the gene matches: 7. The CDR3 totals 14 residues. CDR3 DNA: TGTGCCAGCAGCCCCCAACAGGGGAGCACTGAAGCTTTCTTT. It yields the protein CASSPQQGSTEAFF. Variable domain in full (rest from reference TRBV11-2 and TRBJ1-1): EAGVAQSPRYKIIEKRQSVAFWCNPISGHATLYWYQQILGQGPKLLIQFQNNGVVDDSQLPKDRFSAERLKGVDSTLKIQPAKLEDSAVYLCASSPQQGSTEAFFGQGTRLTVV.

The genes are TRBV7-2 and TRBJ1-4; D not resolved. CDR1 SGHTA and CDR2 FQGNSA come from the germline V gene. V lost 2 bases to trimming and J lost 5 bases, with 12 bases between them. There are 15 residues in the CDR3. This CDR3 reads CASSLYATGNEKLFF. The CDR3 DNA reads TGTGCCAGCAGCTTATATGCCACGGGAAATGAAAAACTGTTTTTT.

The chain has TRBV5-4 and TRBJ2-7; possibly TRBD1 for D (6 bases). Germline loops: CDR1 SGHNT, CDR2 YYREEE (reference sequence). Trimming stripped 4 bases from V and 0 bases from J, with 8 bases between. This CDR3 is built from 13 residues. This CDR3 is CASSLQGSYEQYF. Written as DNA, the CDR3 is TGTGCCAGCAGCCTACAGGGCTCCTACGAGCAGTACTTC.

The chain links TRBV7-9 to TRBJ1-1, with D possibly being TRBD1 (5 bases). Germline V lookup: CDR1 SEHNR, CDR2 FQNEAQ (reference sequence). The V end was cut by 6 bases, the J end by 2 bases, with 28 bases between. The CDR3 is 19 amino acids. The CDR3 spells CASSSSRGGIRADNTEAFF. CDR3 nucleotide sequence: TGTGCCAGCAGTTCCTCCCGGGGCGGAATCAGGGCTGATAACACTGAAGCTTTCTTT.

The chain recombines TRBV19 with TRBJ2-2; D remains ambiguous. The germline V and J ends were trimmed by 4 bases and 6 bases, with 15 bases remaining between them. Germline V CDR1 and CDR2: LNHDA, SQIVND (reference sequence). The CDR3 has 15 amino acids. CDR3 in amino acids: CASSKDGRAAGELFF. DNA for the CDR3: TGTGCCAGTAGTAAGGACGGGCGCGCTGCCGGGGAGCTGTTTTTT.

The chain couples TRBV5-8 to TRBJ2-4, with D maybe TRBD2 (6 bases). The CDR3 extends over 15 amino acids. The V end lost 9 bases, the J end lost 1 base, and 17 bases lay between the germline ends. CDR1 and CDR2 from the germline V gene are SGHTS and YDEGEE. Here the CDR3 reads CATTFRGTAKNIQYF. The CDR3 coding sequence is TGTGCCACTACCTTTCGGGGGACCGCCAAAAACATTCAGTACTTC.

This sequence joins TRBV7-9 and TRBJ2-2; 9 positions agree with TRBD1. The germline V gene encodes CDR1 SEHNR and CDR2 FQNEAQ (reference sequence). The ends lost 4 bases at V and 3 bases at J; junction bases unmatched: 3. CDR3 length: 15 amino acids. CDR3 coding DNA: TGTGCCAGCAGCTCACAGGGGGCCGACACCGGGGAGCTGTTTTTT. This translates into CASSSQGADTGELFF.

The chain carries TRBV30 and TRBJ1-5, with TRBD1 as a possible D gene (6 bases). The germline V gene has CDR1 GTSNPN and CDR2 SVGIG (reference sequence). The CDR3 has 13 residues. V lost 6 bases and J 0 bases, leaving 9 bases between the germline ends. CDR3 coding DNA: TGTGCCTGCGACAGGAATAGCAATCAGCCCCAGCATTTT. It translates to CACDRNSNQPQHF.

The chain has TRBV28 and TRBJ1-2; D not certain. CDR1 and CDR2 (germline): MDHEN, SYDVKM. The CDR3 loop spans 14 amino acids. V was trimmed by 6 bases and J by 7 bases, leaving 18 bases between them. This CDR3 is CASSLQDGNGGYTF. Written as DNA, the CDR3 is TGTGCCAGCAGCCTCCAGGACGGCAACGGTGGCTACACCTTC.

The chain is built from TRBV7-9 and TRBJ2-5, with 9 bases fitting TRBD1. Unmatched junction bases numbered 11, after V lost 1 base and J lost 5 bases. The CDR3 length is 17 residues. Germline CDR1 is SEHNR and CDR2 is FQNEAQ (reference sequence). CDR3 sequence: CASSLEYFTGGGETQYF. The CDR3 DNA reads as TGTGCCAGCAGCTTAGAATACTTTACAGGGGGCGGGGAGACCCAGTACTTC.

This clone was seen a handful of times. This rearrangement joins TRBV6-6 to TRBJ1-1, with 7 bases identical to TRBD1. J gave up 5 bases and V 7 bases, and 4 bases lay outside the gene matches. Germline loops: CDR1 MNHNY, CDR2 SVGAGI (reference sequence). The CDR3 runs 12 residues. The CDR3 DNA sequence: TGTGCCAGCATCTCAGGGGGGACTGAAGCTTTCTTT. Protein sequence: CASISGGTEAFF.

The genes are TRBV2 and TRBJ2-2; 11 bases are a match to TRBD2. V was pared by 8 bases and J by 5 bases, with 7 bases of the junction left unmatched. CDR3 length: 15 residues. Germline-derived CDR1 and CDR2 are SNHLY and FYNNEI. DNA for the CDR3: TGTGCCAGCCTTAGCGGGGGGGCGTTAACCGGGGAGCTGTTTTTT. It encodes CASLSGGALTGELFF.

The gene calls are TRBV28 and TRBJ1-2; 8 bases fit TRBD1. Germline values: CDR1 MDHEN, CDR2 SYDVKM. The junction had 8 bases not matched to a gene; V was cut back by 5 bases and J by 6 bases. This CDR3 spans 14 amino acids. The chain's CDR3 is CASSPLTGDNGYTF. CDR3 nucleotides: TGTGCCAGCAGTCCCCTGACAGGGGATAATGGCTACACCTTC.

The J gene is TRBJ2-3, the V gene TRBV4-2; the match to TRBD2 covers 15 bases. The CDR3 consists of 17 residues. Germline CDR1 reads LGHNA; CDR2 reads YNFKEQ. V was pared by 1 base and J by 7 bases, with 6 bases of the junction left unmatched. The CDR3 nucleotides read TGTGCCAGCAGCCAAGGGACTAGCGGGGGGGCCTTGAATACGCAGTATTTT. Translating it yields CASSQGTSGGALNTQYF.

This clone was counted between two and nine times. The chain is built from TRBV2 and TRBJ1-5, with TRBD1 as a possible D gene (6 bases). Germline assignment: CDR1 SNHLY and CDR2 FYNNEI. The CDR3 spans 15 residues. The germline V and J ends were trimmed by 11 bases and 0 bases, with 17 bases remaining between them. The CDR3 sequence: CASRGSGVSNQPQHF. In nucleotides, the CDR3 is TGTGCCTCGAGGGGGTCAGGCGTTAGCAATCAGCCCCAGCATTTT.

This clone was recorded once. This rearrangement joins TRBV2 to TRBJ1-5; D unclear. The CDR3 extends over 12 amino acids. Between the trimmed V and J ends, which lost 8 bases and 1 base, there was a span of 6 bases. Per the germline V gene, CDR1 is SNHLY and CDR2 is FYNNEI. The CDR3 bases are TGTGCCAGCGGAACGAGCAATCAGCCCCAGCATTTT. It encodes CASGTSNQPQHF.

This sequence joins TRBV30 and TRBJ2-1, with D perhaps being TRBD1 or TRBD2 (5 bases each). The CDR3 length is 14 residues. Germline CDR1 GTSNPN, CDR2 SVGIG (reference sequence). V lost 2 bases to trimming and J lost 2 bases, with 10 bases between them. CDR3 sequence reads: CAWSPGRAYNEQFF. In nucleotides, the CDR3 is TGTGCCTGGAGTCCGGGACGGGCCTACAATGAGCAGTTCTTC.

J is TRBJ2-3 and V is TRBV5-5; a weak D match, TRBD2 (6 bases). Per the germline V gene, CDR1 is SGHKS and CDR2 is YYEKEE (reference sequence). The CDR3 is 15 residues long. V shed 2 bases and J shed 5 bases, with 15 bases lying between them. The CDR3 coding sequence is TGTGCCAGCAGCTTTCGGGGACTCCCACAAGATACGCAGTATTTT. It codes for CASSFRGLPQDTQYF.

The V call is TRBV9, the J call TRBJ2-7; a weak D match, TRBD1 (5 bases). The germline CDR1 and CDR2 sequences are SGDLS and YYNGEE. Deletions cut 0 bases from V and 4 bases from J, with 11 bases between. CDR3 length: 14 amino acids. CDR3 amino acids: CASSVDVQDYEQYF. The CDR3 DNA is TGTGCCAGCAGCGTAGATGTACAGGATTACGAGCAGTACTTC.

This clone was seen only a few times. V and J are TRBV7-6 and TRBJ2-3, with D possibly TRBD1 on 5 matching bases. This CDR3 has 13 residues. V lost 5 bases to trimming and J lost 7 bases, with 13 bases between them. Looked up from germline, CDR1 is SGHVS and CDR2 is FNYEAQ. The CDR3 region is CASSDRTPNTQYF. The CDR3 region has the DNA TGTGCCAGCAGCGATAGGACACCCAATACGCAGTATTTT.